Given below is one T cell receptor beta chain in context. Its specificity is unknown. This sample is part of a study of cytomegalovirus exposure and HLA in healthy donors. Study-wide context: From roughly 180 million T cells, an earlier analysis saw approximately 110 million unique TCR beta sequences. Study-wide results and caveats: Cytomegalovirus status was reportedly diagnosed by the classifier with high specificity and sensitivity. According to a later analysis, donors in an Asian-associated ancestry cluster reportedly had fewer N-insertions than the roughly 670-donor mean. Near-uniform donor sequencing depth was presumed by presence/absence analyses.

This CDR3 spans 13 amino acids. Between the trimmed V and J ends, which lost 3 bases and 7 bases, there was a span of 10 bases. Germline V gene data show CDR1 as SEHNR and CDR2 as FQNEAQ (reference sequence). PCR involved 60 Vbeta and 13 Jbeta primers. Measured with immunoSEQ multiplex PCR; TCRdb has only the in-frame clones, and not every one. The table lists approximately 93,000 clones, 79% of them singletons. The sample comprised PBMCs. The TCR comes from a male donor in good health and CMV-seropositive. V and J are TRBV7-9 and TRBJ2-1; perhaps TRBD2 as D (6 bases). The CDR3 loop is CASSLGTLNEQFF. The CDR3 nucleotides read TGTGCCAGCAGCTTGGGGACTTTAAATGAGCAGTTCTTC.